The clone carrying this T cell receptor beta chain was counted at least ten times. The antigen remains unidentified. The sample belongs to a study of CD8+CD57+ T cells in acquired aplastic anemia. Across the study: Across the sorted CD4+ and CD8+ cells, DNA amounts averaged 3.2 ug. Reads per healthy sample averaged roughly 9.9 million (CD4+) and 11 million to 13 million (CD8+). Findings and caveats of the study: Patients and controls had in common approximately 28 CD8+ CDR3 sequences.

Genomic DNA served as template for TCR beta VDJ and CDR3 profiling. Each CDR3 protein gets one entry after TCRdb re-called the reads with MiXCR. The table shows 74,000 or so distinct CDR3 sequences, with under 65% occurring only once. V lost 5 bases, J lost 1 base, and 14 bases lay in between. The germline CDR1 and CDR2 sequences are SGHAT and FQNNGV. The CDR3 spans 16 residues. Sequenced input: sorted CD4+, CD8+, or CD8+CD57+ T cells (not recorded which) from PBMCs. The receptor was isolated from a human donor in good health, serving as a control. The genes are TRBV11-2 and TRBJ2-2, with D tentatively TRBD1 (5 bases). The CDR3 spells CASSTSGSWNTGELFF. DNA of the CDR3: TGTGCCAGCAGCACCTCAGGGTCCTGGAACACCGGGGAGCTGTTTTTT. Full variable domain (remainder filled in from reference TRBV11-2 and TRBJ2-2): EAGVAQSPRYKIIEKRQSVAFWCNPISGHATLYWYQQILGQGPKLLIQFQNNGVVDDSQLPKDRFSAERLKGVDSTLKIQPAKLEDSAVYLCASSTSGSWNTGELFFGEGSRLTVL.